This TCR beta chain was obtained from a study of beta chain features in type 1 diabetes. The study, taken as a whole, reports: Shorter TCRB CDR3s, moderately but significantly so, were found in Type 1 diabetes patients in all four CD4+ subsets.

Since all of the isolated RNA was reverse transcribed, expressed TCRB transcripts were what got sequenced. Sequencing was performed with immunoSEQ multiplex PCR; in TCRdb, only in-frame clones are kept and a portion is missing. Of a few hundred thousand clones listed, around 12% were seen once; the top ten hold around 0.0099%. This clone was picked up a small number of times. The antigen remains undetermined. Trimming removed 6 bases from V and 0 bases from J, with 9 bases in between. The germline V gene encodes CDR1 SNHLY and CDR2 FYNNEI. The CDR3 loop spans 14 amino acids. The material sequenced was naive CD4+ T cells from blood. V gene TRBV2 combines with J gene TRBJ1-5; tentative D call: TRBD1 (6 bases). The receptor's source is a woman aged 18-29 years with type 1 diabetes. The CDR3 bases are TGTGCCAGCAGCGACAGGTATAGCAATCAGCCCCAGCATTTT. Translated, it gives CASSDRYSNQPQHF.